The T cell receptor beta chain under discussion was sequenced for a study of blood T cell repertoires in COVID-19. Across the study: The analysed material was cDNA or gDNA that came from T cells, B-cell-depleted T cells, or PBMCs.

CDR1 is MNHEY and CDR2 is SVGAGI in the germline V gene. The CDR3 is made up of 14 amino acids. Trimming took 6 bases from V and 2 from J, leaving 13 bases between them. Clinical history reported by participants formed the basis on which cohorts were assigned. In the original processing: Counts of nucleated cells, estimated from reference gene primer amplification, were obtained. Libraries were prepared by immunoSEQ multiplex PCR; TCRdb keeps only in-frame clonotypes and omits some of them. V and J calls plus clone size are reproduced from that table; the DNA served to infer D and trimming. The sample carries under 55,000 clones, around four fifths recorded once.

The chain couples TRBV6-5 to TRBJ1-1; D is possibly TRBD1 (6 bases). The sample taken for sequencing was PBMCs or T cells enriched from blood (not recorded which). The sequence came from a woman aged 50 to 60 with acute COVID-19. The CDR3 here is CASSDHRVNTEAFF. The CDR3 DNA follows: TGTGCCAGCAGCGACCACAGGGTTAACACTGAAGCTTTCTTT.